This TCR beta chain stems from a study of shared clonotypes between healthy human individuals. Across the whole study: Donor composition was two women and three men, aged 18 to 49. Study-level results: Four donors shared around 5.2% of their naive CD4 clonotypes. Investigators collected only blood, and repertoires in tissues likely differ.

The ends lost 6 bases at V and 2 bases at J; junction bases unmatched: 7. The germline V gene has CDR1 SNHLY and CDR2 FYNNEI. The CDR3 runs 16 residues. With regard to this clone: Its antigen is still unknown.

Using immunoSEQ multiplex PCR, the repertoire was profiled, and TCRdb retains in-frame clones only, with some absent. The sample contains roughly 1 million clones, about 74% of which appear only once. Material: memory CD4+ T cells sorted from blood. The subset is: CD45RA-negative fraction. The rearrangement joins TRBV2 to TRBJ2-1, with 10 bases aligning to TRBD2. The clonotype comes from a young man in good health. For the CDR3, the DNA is TGTGCCAGCAGGTCTCGGACTAGCGGCCCCTACAATGAGCAGTTCTTC. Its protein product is CASRSRTSGPYNEQFF. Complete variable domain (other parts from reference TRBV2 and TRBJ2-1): EPEVTQTPSHQVTQMGQEVILRCVPISNHLYFYWYRQILGQKVEFLVSFYNNEISEKSEIFDDQFSVERPDGSNFTLKIRSTKLEDSAMYFCASRSRTSGPYNEQFFGPGTRLTVL.